The 32 T cell receptor beta chains reported below all come from one sample, sequenced in a study of T cells in Graves' hyperthyroidism and ophthalmopathy (dated by TCRdb to about 2019). Receptor libraries were prepared by multiplex PCR. The sample was run on an Illumina HiSeq 2000. The TCR beta CDR3 regions were amplified from the RNA transcripts. A first-round RT-PCR of the TCR CDR3 used the HTBI primer set with the Qiagen OneStep RT-PCR kit. TCRdb took the public reads, trimmed them with fastp at Q25, ran MiXCR for clone calling and kept in-frame beta chains. Rows are unified per CDR3 protein, each entry keeping the most common DNA and genes. The sample includes about 640,000 distinct CDR3 sequences, with less than 25% observed a single time. 34% of the sample is taken by the ten largest. Sequenced sample: blood. These receptors all stem from a man between 25 and 39 years old with Graves' ophthalmopathy.

The rearrangement joins TRBV19 to TRBJ2-1, with a possible D match to TRBD2 (5 bases). This CDR3 region has 14 residues. The ends were cut back, 5 bases at V and 7 bases at J, with 15 bases in the middle. Germline CDR1 LNHDA, CDR2 SQIVND (reference sequence). The CDR3 sequence: CASSLSGMRNEQFF. The CDR3, as DNA: TGTGCCAGTAGTTTGTCGGGAATGCGAAATGAGCAGTTCTTC.

This clonotype has just a few counts. The chain carries TRBV20-1 and TRBJ1-3, with a possible D match to TRBD1 (5 bases). Trimming pared 5 bases from V and 0 bases from J, leaving 11 bases between. CDR1 and CDR2 (germline): DFQATT, SNEGSKA (reference sequence). This CDR3 has 14 residues. The CDR3: CSAGPGGSGNTIYF. The CDR3 DNA is TGCAGTGCTGGACCCGGGGGCTCTGGAAACACCATATATTTT.

The chain is built from TRBV30 and TRBJ1-2; 8 positions match TRBD1. Germline trimming cut 5 bases from V and 4 bases from J; bases unmatched to any gene: 15. Germline V CDR1 and CDR2: GTSNPN, SVGIG (reference sequence). The CDR3 loop spans 16 amino acids. In nucleotides, the CDR3 is TGTGCCTGGGGCTCTCCCAGGGGGCGGATGCGCTATGGCTACACCTTC. Its protein is CAWGSPRGRMRYGYTF.

At least ten counts were recorded for this clonotype. V and J are TRBV6-1 and TRBJ2-1; D perhaps matches TRBD2 (5 bases). Trimming shortened V by 8 bases and J by 6 bases, and 17 bases separated the two germline ends. The CDR3 sequence is 14 residues long. The germline CDR1 and CDR2 sequences are MNHNS and SASEGT. The CDR3 region is CASARTLPLNEQFF. CDR3 in DNA: TGTGCCAGCGCCCGGACTCTCCCCCTCAATGAGCAGTTCTTC.

This chain joins TRBV6-1 and TRBJ1-2; TRBD1 matches 9 bases. Germline lookup yields CDR1 MNHNS and CDR2 SASEGT. The CDR3 extends over 18 amino acids. V gave up 9 bases and J gave up 4 bases; unmatched junction bases: 21. In DNA form, the CDR3 reads TGTGCCAGTAGGCCCTCCCGGGACAGGGTAGGCGGGGGCTATGGCTACACCTTC. This sequence encodes CASRPSRDRVGGGYGYTF.

The gene calls are TRBV28 and TRBJ1-6; D not resolved. The CDR3 has 14 amino acids. Germline CDR1 reads MDHEN; CDR2 reads SYDVKM. Trimming left V 2 bases short and J 5 bases short, with 7 bases between. The DNA for the CDR3 is TGTGCCAGCAGTTTACGACCCGATAATTCACCCCTCCACTTT. Translated: CASSLRPDNSPLHF.

This clonotype was counted a single time. The chain recombines TRBV4-3 with TRBJ2-2; 10 bases align to TRBD2. Germline V gene data show CDR1 as LGHNA and CDR2 as YSLEER. With 4 bases clipped from V and 2 bases from J, the junction kept 4 bases outside the gene matches. The length of the CDR3 is 16 residues. CDR3 sequence reads: CASSRGTSDNTGELFF. The CDR3 bases are TGCGCCAGCAGCCGAGGGACTAGCGATAACACCGGGGAGCTGTTTTTT.

This clonotype was found a few times. The CDR3 DNA reads TGTGCCAGCTCACCAGTTCGAGCCCACCAAGAGACCCAGTACTTC. It encodes CASSPVRAHQETQYF. J is TRBJ2-5 and V is TRBV18; D not certain. V lost 2 bases and J 0 bases, leaving 10 bases between the germline ends. This CDR3 is built from 15 residues. In germline, CDR1 is KGHSH, CDR2 LQKENI.

This clonotype was seen more than once but under ten times. The chain employs TRBV20-1 and TRBJ1-1; D might be TRBD1 (6 bases). The germline V gene has CDR1 DFQATT and CDR2 SNEGSKA (reference sequence). The CDR3 totals 14 residues. V was shortened by 3 bases and J by 1 base, with 12 bases between the two germline ends. CDR3: CSASLQGWNTEAFF. CDR3 nucleotides: TGCAGTGCTAGTTTACAGGGATGGAACACTGAAGCTTTCTTT.

The rearrangement uses TRBV20-1 and TRBJ2-7, with 7 positions matching TRBD2. The CDR3 consists of 14 residues. In germline, CDR1 is DFQATT, CDR2 SNEGSKA (reference sequence). V shed 6 bases and J 3 bases; nucleotides not matched to a gene: 11. The CDR3 spells CSARRAGEFYEQYF. DNA for the CDR3: TGCAGTGCCCGCAGGGCGGGAGAGTTCTACGAGCAGTACTTC.

V and J are TRBV20-1 and TRBJ1-1, with D tentatively TRBD1 (5 bases). This CDR3 is 16 amino acids long. Germline lookup yields CDR1 DFQATT and CDR2 SNEGSKA (reference sequence). V was pared by 1 base and J by 7 bases, with 22 bases between. As DNA, the CDR3 is TGCAGTGCTAGAGGAGGGGTATCCGGCCGTGAGGGTGAAGCTTTCTTT. It translates to CSARGGVSGREGEAFF.

The chain couples TRBV7-8 to TRBJ2-2, with a weak D call TRBD2 (5 bases). Germline CDR1 and CDR2: SGHVS and FQNEAQ. V was cut by 2 bases and J by 5 bases, with 9 bases left in between. The CDR3 is 14 amino acids. The CDR3 DNA reads TGTGCCAGCAGCTTAAACACGGGGACCGGGGAGCTGTTTTTT. Its protein is CASSLNTGTGELFF.

This clonotype was seen many times. The chain combines TRBV20-1 with TRBJ2-1; possibly TRBD2 for D (6 bases). The germline gives CDR1 DFQATT, CDR2 SNEGSKA (reference sequence). V lost 5 bases, J lost 6 bases, and 17 bases lay in between. The CDR3 has 14 residues. For the CDR3, the DNA is TGCAGTGCTGCACCTCCGGGACTCATCAATGAGCAGTTCTTC. Translation: CSAAPPGLINEQFF.

The gene calls are TRBV5-6 and TRBJ2-3, with D unclear. This CDR3 has 13 amino acids. The V gene's germline CDR1 is SGHDT and CDR2 YYEEEE. V was cut by 4 bases and J by 2 bases, with 8 bases left in between. The chain's CDR3 is CASSITYTDTQYF. CDR3 sequence (DNA): TGTGCCAGCAGCATCACCTACACAGATACGCAGTATTTT. Full variable domain (outside the CDR3, taken from reference TRBV5-6 and TRBJ2-3): DAGVTQSPTHLIKTRGQQVTLRCSPKSGHDTVSWYQQALGQGPQFIFQYYEEEERQRGNFPDRFSGHQFPNYSSELNVNALLLGDSALYLCASSITYTDTQYFGPGTRLTVL.

This clonotype was seen at least ten times. This rearrangement joins TRBV30 to TRBJ2-7; D may match TRBD1 or TRBD2 (5 bases each). The CDR3 totals 12 residues. Trimming removed 5 bases at V and 1 base at J, with 9 bases between. Germline-derived CDR1 and CDR2 are GTSNPN and SVGIG (reference sequence). The CDR3 DNA reads as TGTGCCTGGGGGACGGATTCCTACGAGCAGTACTTC. Translation: CAWGTDSYEQYF.

The genes are TRBV7-8 and TRBJ2-3, with 8 bases that match TRBD2. V shed 5 bases and J 6 bases; nucleotides not matched to a gene: 10. Germline-derived CDR1 and CDR2 are SGHVS and FQNEAQ. This CDR3 region has 15 residues. CDR3 sequence reads: CASSRGTSGGDTQYF. CDR3 DNA: TGTGCCAGCAGCCGAGGGACTAGTGGAGGTGATACGCAGTATTTT. Together with reference TRBV7-8 and TRBJ2-3, the CDR3 gives the full variable domain: GAGVSQSPRYKVAKRGQDVALRCDPISGHVSLFWYQQALGQGPEFLTYFQNEAQLDKSGLPSDRFFAERPEGSVSTLKIQRTQQEDSAVYLCASSRGTSGGDTQYFGPGTRLTVL.

This clonotype was counted once. This chain connects TRBV6-2 or TRBV6-3 to TRBJ1-5; 10 bases fit TRBD1. Per germline, CDR1 MNHEY and CDR2 SVGEGT. This CDR3 comprises 16 residues. Germline trimming cut 5 bases from V and 4 bases from J; bases unmatched to any gene: 8. This chain's CDR3 is CASSGGQGIVNQPQHF. CDR3 coding DNA: TGTGCCAGCAGTGGGGGACAGGGGATCGTTAATCAGCCCCAGCATTTT.

This clonotype was detected a few times. The chain joins TRBV5-1 to TRBJ2-7; D is perhaps TRBD1 or TRBD2 (6 bases each). Germline assignment: CDR1 SGHRS and CDR2 YFSETQ. The CDR3 totals 15 residues. The ends were cut back, 6 bases at V and 3 bases at J, with 19 bases in the middle. The DNA for the CDR3 is TGCGCCAGCAATCTGTTAGGGGGGCAGGACTACGAGCAGTACTTC. Protein: CASNLLGGQDYEQYF.

The sample holds many counts of this clonotype. The J gene is TRBJ1-5, the V gene TRBV6-1, with 8 bases lining up with TRBD1. Germline CDR1 is MNHNS and CDR2 is SASEGT. The ends lost 3 bases at V and 4 bases at J; junction bases unmatched: 5. The CDR3 covers 15 residues. This chain's CDR3 is CASSEKGQGNQPQHF. Written as DNA, the CDR3 is TGTGCCAGCAGTGAGAAAGGACAGGGTAATCAGCCCCAGCATTTT.

The chain joins TRBV28 to TRBJ2-7; the D is unclear. This CDR3 region has 10 residues. Germline loops: CDR1 MDHEN, CDR2 SYDVKM. V was shortened by 5 bases and J by 7 bases, with 6 bases between the two germline ends. The CDR3 bases are TGTGCCAGCAGTCCCCAGGAGCAGTACTTC. Its translation: CASSPQEQYF.

V gene TRBV5-1 combines with J gene TRBJ1-1; D ambiguous. V was clipped by 4 bases and J by 3 bases, with 19 bases between them. CDR1 is SGHRS, CDR2 YFSETQ, per germline. The CDR3 loop spans 16 amino acids. Here the CDR3 DNA reads TGCGCCAGCAGCCTTTCCGCCGACAAATTGGACACTGAAGCTTTCTTT. Translated, it gives CASSLSADKLDTEAFF.

The chain combines TRBV19 with TRBJ1-4; the D gene is possibly TRBD1 (5 bases). V lost 7 bases, J lost 5 bases, and 11 bases lay in between. This CDR3 is 13 amino acids long. Germline assignment: CDR1 LNHDA and CDR2 SQIVND (reference sequence). CDR3 DNA sequence: TGTGCCAGTAAGACAGCCCGAAATGAAAAACTGTTTTTT. Translated, it gives CASKTARNEKLFF.

This clonotype was found many times. The chain is built from TRBV7-2 and TRBJ2-3; D is perhaps TRBD1 or TRBD2 (5 bases each). The germline gives CDR1 SGHTA, CDR2 FQGNSA. The CDR3 runs to 15 residues. The V end was cut by 0 bases, the J end by 8 bases, with 15 bases between. The CDR3 region has the DNA TGTGCCAGCAGCTTAGCGTCCGGGGCTTCGGGTACGCAGTATTTT. Amino acids: CASSLASGASGTQYF.

This clonotype was found many times. The gene calls are TRBV27 and TRBJ2-7, with 8 positions matching TRBD2. V dropped 5 bases and J dropped 5; count of bases not matched to a gene: 8. Germline V CDR1 and CDR2: MNHEY, SMNVEV (reference sequence). This CDR3 has 14 amino acids. For the CDR3, the DNA is TGTGCCAGCAGTAGTACGAGCGGGAGTCACGAGCAGTACTTC. This translates into CASSSTSGSHEQYF.

The sample holds many counts of this clonotype. This chain uses TRBV6-2 or TRBV6-3 with TRBJ1-1; D is ambiguous. The CDR3 runs 13 residues. Per germline, CDR1 MNHEY and CDR2 SVGEGT. The germline V and J ends were trimmed by 4 bases and 2 bases, with 8 bases remaining between them. This chain's CDR3 is CASSSNPNTEAFF. As DNA, the CDR3 is TGTGCCAGCAGTTCAAACCCTAACACTGAAGCTTTCTTT.

Points on this clonotype: This may come from a read error, since a much larger clone is one base off. The chain couples TRBV7-9 to TRBJ2-2; D is unclear. In germline, CDR1 is SEHNR, CDR2 FQNEAQ (reference sequence). The CDR3 loop spans 14 amino acids. Trimming removed 2 bases from V and 1 base from J, with 5 bases in between. CDR3 in DNA: TGTGCCAGCAGCTTAAACATGAACACCGGGGAGCTGTTTTTT. It yields the protein CASSLNMNTGELFF.

The chain employs TRBV6-9 and TRBJ2-1, with D maybe TRBD1 (6 bases). This CDR3 has 16 amino acids. Trimming removed 1 base from V and 7 bases from J, with 17 bases in between. The germline CDR1 and CDR2 sequences are MNHGY and SVAAGI. The CDR3 sequence: CASSYLETQGNNEQFF. CDR3 DNA: TGTGCCAGCAGTTATTTAGAAACCCAGGGGAATAATGAGCAGTTCTTC.

This chain uses TRBV29-1 with TRBJ2-7, with 9 bases aligning to TRBD2. The length of the CDR3 is 15 residues. The V and J ends lost 5 bases and 1 base, in that order; junction bases with no gene match: 9. Germline V gives CDR1 SQVTM, CDR2 ANQGSEA. CDR3 DNA sequence: TGCAGCGTTTTGGGGGGACTAGCTTCTTCCTACGAGCAGTACTTC. It yields the protein CSVLGGLASSYEQYF.

This chain joins TRBV7-6 and TRBJ2-3; no clear D. V was shortened by 1 base and J by 4 bases, with 12 bases between the two germline ends. The CDR3 is made up of 15 amino acids. Germline CDR1 and CDR2: SGHVS and FNYEAQ. The CDR3 loop is CASSLGLVPSDTQYF. The CDR3 DNA is TGTGCCAGCAGCTTAGGGCTAGTCCCTTCAGATACGCAGTATTTT. Full variable domain (outside the CDR3, taken from reference TRBV7-6 and TRBJ2-3): GAGVSQSPRYKVTKRGQDVALRCDPISGHVSLYWYRQALGQGPEFLTYFNYEAQQDKSGLPNDRFSAERPEGSISTLTIQRTEQRDSAMYRCASSLGLVPSDTQYFGPGTRLTVL.

V is TRBV27 and J is TRBJ1-1; tentative D call: TRBD1 (6 bases). The V end was cut by 3 bases, the J end by 10 bases, with 15 bases between. This CDR3 is built from 13 residues. Looked up from germline, CDR1 is MNHEY and CDR2 is SMNVEV (reference sequence). The CDR3 sequence is CASSFGPEQGAFF. Written as DNA, the CDR3 is TGTGCCAGCAGTTTCGGTCCGGAACAGGGAGCTTTCTTT.

The rearrangement joins TRBV20-1 to TRBJ2-3; TRBD2 matches at 9 bases. Trimming cost V 5 bases and J 1 base; bases outside gene matches: 4. The CDR3 length is 14 residues. Germline assignment: CDR1 DFQATT and CDR2 SNEGSKA (reference sequence). The CDR3 nucleotides read TGCAGTGCTTTAGCGGGAGTAGGCACAGATACGCAGTATTTT. Protein: CSALAGVGTDTQYF.

The chain joins TRBV19 to TRBJ2-1, with D perhaps TRBD2 (6 bases). Trimming stripped 5 bases from V and 3 bases from J, with 14 bases between. The CDR3 loop spans 15 amino acids. Germline CDR1 reads LNHDA; CDR2 reads SQIVND (reference sequence). The CDR3 bases are TGTGCCAGTAGTCAAGGCGGGACTTTCTACAATGAGCAGTTCTTC. As protein: CASSQGGTFYNEQFF.